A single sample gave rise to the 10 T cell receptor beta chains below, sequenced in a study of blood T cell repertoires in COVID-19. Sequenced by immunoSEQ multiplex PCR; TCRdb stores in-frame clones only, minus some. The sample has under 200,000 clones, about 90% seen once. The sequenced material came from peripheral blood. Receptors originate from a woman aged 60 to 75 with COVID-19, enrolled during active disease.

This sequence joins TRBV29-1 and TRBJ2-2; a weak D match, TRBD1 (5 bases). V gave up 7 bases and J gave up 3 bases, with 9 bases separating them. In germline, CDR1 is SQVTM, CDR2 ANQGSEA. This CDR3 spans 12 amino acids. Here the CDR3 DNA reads TGCAGCGGACAGCCTCACACCGGGGAGCTGTTTTTT. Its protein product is CSGQPHTGELFF.

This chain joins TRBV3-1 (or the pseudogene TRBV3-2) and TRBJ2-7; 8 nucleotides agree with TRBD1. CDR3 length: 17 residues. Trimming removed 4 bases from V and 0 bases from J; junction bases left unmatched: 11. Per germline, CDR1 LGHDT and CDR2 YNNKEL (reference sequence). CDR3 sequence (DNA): TGTGCCAGCAGCCGCATCAGGGGGCTCTCGAGCTCCTACGAGCAGTACTTC. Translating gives CASSRIRGLSSSYEQYF.

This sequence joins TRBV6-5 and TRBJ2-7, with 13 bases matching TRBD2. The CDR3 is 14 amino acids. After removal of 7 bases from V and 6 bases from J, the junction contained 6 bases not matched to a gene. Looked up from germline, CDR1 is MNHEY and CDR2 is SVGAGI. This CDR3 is CASTGLAGVGEQYF. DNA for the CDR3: TGTGCCAGCACTGGACTAGCGGGAGTTGGCGAGCAGTACTTC.

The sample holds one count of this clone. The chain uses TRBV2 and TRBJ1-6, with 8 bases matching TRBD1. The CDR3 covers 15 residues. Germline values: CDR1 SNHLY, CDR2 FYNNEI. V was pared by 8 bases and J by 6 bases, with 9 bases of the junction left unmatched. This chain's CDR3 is CASVYRTGSNSPLHF. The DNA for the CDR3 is TGTGCCAGCGTGTATCGGACAGGGAGTAATTCACCCCTCCACTTT. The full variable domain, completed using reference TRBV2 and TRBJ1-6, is EPEVTQTPSHQVTQMGQEVILRCVPISNHLYFYWYRQILGQKVEFLVSFYNNEISEKSEIFDDQFSVERPDGSNFTLKIRSTKLEDSAMYFCASVYRTGSNSPLHFGNGTRLTVT.

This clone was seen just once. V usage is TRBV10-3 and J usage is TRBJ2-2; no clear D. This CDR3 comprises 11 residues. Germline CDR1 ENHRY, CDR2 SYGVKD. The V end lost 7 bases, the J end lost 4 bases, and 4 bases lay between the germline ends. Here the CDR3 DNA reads TGTGCCATCAAGAGCACCGGGGAGCTGTTTTTT. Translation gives CAIKSTGELFF.

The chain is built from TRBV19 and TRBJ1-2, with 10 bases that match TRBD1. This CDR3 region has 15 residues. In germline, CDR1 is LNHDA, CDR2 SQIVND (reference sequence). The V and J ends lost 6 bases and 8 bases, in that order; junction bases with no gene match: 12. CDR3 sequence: CASSIGKTGGRGYTF. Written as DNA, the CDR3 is TGTGCCAGTAGCATTGGAAAGACAGGGGGCCGAGGCTACACCTTC.

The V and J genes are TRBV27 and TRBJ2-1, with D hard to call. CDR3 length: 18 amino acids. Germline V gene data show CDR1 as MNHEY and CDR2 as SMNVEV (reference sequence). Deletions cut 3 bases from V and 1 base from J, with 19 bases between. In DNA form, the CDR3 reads TGTGCCAGCAGTTTCCTCGCGGTGGCCCACCAATCCTACAATGAGCAGTTCTTC. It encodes CASSFLAVAHQSYNEQFF.

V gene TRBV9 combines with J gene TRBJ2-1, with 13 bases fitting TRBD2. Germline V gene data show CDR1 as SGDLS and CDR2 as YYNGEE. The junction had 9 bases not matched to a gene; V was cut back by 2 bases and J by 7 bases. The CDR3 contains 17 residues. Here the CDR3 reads CASSVRPLAGGPNEQFF. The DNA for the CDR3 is TGTGCCAGCAGCGTGAGACCACTAGCGGGAGGGCCTAATGAGCAGTTCTTC.

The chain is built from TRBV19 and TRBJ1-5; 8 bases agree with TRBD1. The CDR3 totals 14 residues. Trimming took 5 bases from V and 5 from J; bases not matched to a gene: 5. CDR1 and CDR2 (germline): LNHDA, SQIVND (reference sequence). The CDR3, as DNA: TGTGCCAGTAGTGTTTACAGGGGGGATCAGCCCCAGCATTTT. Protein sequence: CASSVYRGDQPQHF.

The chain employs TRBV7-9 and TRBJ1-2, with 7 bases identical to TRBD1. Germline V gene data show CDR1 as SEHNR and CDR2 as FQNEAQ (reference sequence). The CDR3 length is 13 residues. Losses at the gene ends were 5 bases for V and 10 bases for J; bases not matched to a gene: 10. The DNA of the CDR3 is TGTGCCAGCAGCGTTTGGGGGCAGGGGGACTACACCTTC. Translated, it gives CASSVWGQGDYTF.